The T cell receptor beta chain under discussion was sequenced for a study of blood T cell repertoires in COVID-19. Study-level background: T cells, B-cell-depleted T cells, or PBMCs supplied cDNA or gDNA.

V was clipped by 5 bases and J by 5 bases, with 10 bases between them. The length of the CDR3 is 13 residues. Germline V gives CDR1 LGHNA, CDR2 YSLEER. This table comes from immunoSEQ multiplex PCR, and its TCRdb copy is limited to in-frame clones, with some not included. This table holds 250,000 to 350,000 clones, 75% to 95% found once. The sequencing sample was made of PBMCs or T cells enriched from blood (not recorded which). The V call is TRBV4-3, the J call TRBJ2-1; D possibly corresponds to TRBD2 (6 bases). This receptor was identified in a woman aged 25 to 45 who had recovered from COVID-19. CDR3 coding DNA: TGCGCCAGCAGCTTGACTAGTGACAATGAGCAGTTCTTC. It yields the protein CASSLTSDNEQFF.